A selection of T cell receptor beta chains follows, all from one sample in a study of metastatic and nonmetastatic thyroid tumors. TCRdb reanalyzed the PCR reads with MiXCR. The data hold approximately 82,000 clones, with approximately 12% observed a single time. Material: tumor tissue. These receptors all come from a female donor with papillary thyroid cancer or a benign thyroid nodule (not recorded which). Some clones in this sample may be carry-over from other donors' samples. Both conserved end residues are part of each CDR3. A D gene is named only where the DNA matches it firmly. For some rows the clone size is stated as once, few or many, or as a class when expanded; others skip it.

>many|TRBD2|TRBV20-1|TRBJ2-7
TGCAGTGCCCGGACTAGCGGGAGCTACGAGCAGTACTTC
CSARTSGSYEQYF
>.|.|TRBV9|TRBJ1-2
TGTGCCAGGCGCGTGGGACGGCTAACTAACTATGGCTACACCTTC
CARRVGRLTNYGYTF
>many|TRBD2|TRBV5-1|TRBJ2-7
TGCGCCAGCAGCCATCAGACTAGCGGGAGGGACTTCGCCTACGAGCAGTACTTC
CASSHQTSGRDFAYEQYF
>.|TRBD2|TRBV7-8|TRBJ2-2
TGTGCCAGCAGCTCTGTGACTAGCGGAATCAAGGCCGGGGAGCTGTTTTTT
CASSSVTSGIKAGELFF
>many|TRBD2|TRBV13|TRBJ2-1
TGTGCCAGCAGCTTATATTCCCAGCGGGGCAATGAGCAGTTCTTC
CASSLYSQRGNEQFF
>many|.|TRBV6-1|TRBJ2-7
TGTGCCAGCAGGATAGCCGGGCCAAAAGGGGAGCAGTACTTC
CASRIAGPKGEQYF
>many|.|TRBV9|TRBJ1-3
TGTGCCAGCAGCGTAGCCGCAAACTCTGGAAACACCATATATTTT
CASSVAANSGNTIYF
>many|.|TRBV24-1|TRBJ2-2
TGTGCCACCAGTGACCCGTCTAACACCGGGGAGCTGTTTTTT
CATSDPSNTGELFF
>many|.|TRBV5-1|TRBJ1-1
TGCGCCAGCAGAAAGGAGATGAACACTGAAGCTTTCTTT
CASRKEMNTEAFF
>many|TRBD2|TRBV2|TRBJ2-3
TGTGCCAGCAGTCGGAATCTAGCGGGAGCTGGGTCAGATACGCAGTATTTT
CASSRNLAGAGSDTQYF